A single sample is the source of the 27 T cell receptor beta chains below, sequenced in a study of persistence of HIV-infected CD4 T cells. The immunoSEQ assay was version 4, run in survey mode. This table comes from immunoSEQ multiplex PCR, and its TCRdb copy is limited to in-frame clones, with some not included. The table includes 25,000 to 35,000 clones, roughly four fifths detected once. These receptors' antigens are unknown. Stimulation used 7.5 to 10 ug/mL lysate from CMV-infected fibroblasts. Memory cells lacking CD40L and CD69 with high CD45RO were sorted. Sequencing was performed on CD4+ T cells sorted from PBMCs after roughly 18-hour stimulation, taken from a patient who received antiretroviral therapy. Receptors were obtained from an adult man with HIV who was CMV-seropositive.

This clone was counted once. The gene calls are TRBV3-1 (or the pseudogene TRBV3-2) and TRBJ2-7; a weak D match, TRBD1 (5 bases). This CDR3 spans 14 amino acids. The V end was cut by 1 base, the J end by 0 bases, with 7 bases between. Looked up from germline, CDR1 is LGHDT and CDR2 is YNNKEL (reference sequence). CDR3 DNA sequence: TGTGCCAGCAGCCAAGTACAGGCCTCCTACGAGCAGTACTTC. Protein product: CASSQVQASYEQYF.

This chain connects TRBV19 to TRBJ1-5; 7 nucleotides match TRBD1. CDR1 is LNHDA, CDR2 SQIVND, per germline (reference sequence). The CDR3 is 14 amino acids. Trimming at V came to 4 bases and at J to 3 bases, leaving 3 bases not matched to a gene. In DNA, the CDR3 is TGTGCCAGTAGTAGCGGACAGGTCAATCAGCCCCAGCATTTT. It is translated as CASSSGQVNQPQHF.

This rearrangement joins TRBV4-1 to TRBJ2-2; TRBD1 might be the D (7 bases). This CDR3 has 17 residues. Deletions cut 0 bases from V and 4 bases from J, with 15 bases between. The germline gives CDR1 MGHRA, CDR2 YSYEKL. The CDR3 here is CASSQDLRQGGTGELFF. CDR3 sequence (DNA): TGCGCCAGCAGCCAAGACCTCCGGCAGGGGGGCACCGGGGAGCTGTTTTTT.

The gene calls are TRBV24-1 and TRBJ2-7; no definite D call. This CDR3 has 15 amino acids. Trimming took 3 bases from V and 2 from J, leaving 13 bases between them. Germline V lookup: CDR1 KGHDR, CDR2 SFDVKD. CDR3 region: CATSDNSGLPYEQYF. CDR3 coding DNA: TGTGCCACCAGTGATAATTCCGGGCTCCCCTACGAGCAGTACTTC.

The CDR3 region has the DNA TGTGCCAGCAGCCACCCGGGACTAGGTGATCTGCAGTACTTC. Residues: CASSHPGLGDLQYF. The chain couples TRBV7-2 to TRBJ2-7; 8 nucleotides align to TRBD2. The germline CDR1 and CDR2 sequences are SGHTA and FQGNSA. CDR3 length: 14 residues. The J segment lost 9 bases and the V segment lost 5 bases, leaving 12 bases of the junction unmatched.

The chain combines TRBV28 with TRBJ2-7; D is unclear. Trimming removed 5 bases at V and 3 bases at J, with 17 bases between. Germline V CDR1 and CDR2: MDHEN, SYDVKM. The CDR3 spans 15 residues. The CDR3 loop is CASSLHNRWNYEQYF. The CDR3 coding sequence is TGTGCCAGCAGTCTCCATAACAGATGGAACTACGAGCAGTACTTC.

V is TRBV19 and J is TRBJ2-7; 8 bases are a match to TRBD1. Germline trimming cut 7 bases from V and 7 bases from J; bases unmatched to any gene: 15. The CDR3 contains 15 residues. Germline V CDR1 and CDR2: LNHDA, SQIVND (reference sequence). The CDR3 region is CASIGPGRGPSEQYF. The CDR3 DNA follows: TGTGCCAGTATTGGCCCGGGCAGGGGGCCGTCAGAGCAGTACTTC.

The chain links TRBV7-6 to TRBJ2-3, with 9 bases lining up with TRBD1. In germline, CDR1 is SGHVS, CDR2 FNYEAQ. The junction had 6 bases not matched to a gene; V was cut back by 4 bases and J by 4 bases. The CDR3 has 15 residues. The DNA for the CDR3 is TGTGCCAGCAGCTCCGGGACAGGGCTGGCAGATACGCAGTATTTT. Its protein product is CASSSGTGLADTQYF.

This chain uses TRBV5-1 with TRBJ2-4; no reliable D call. Germline CDR1 reads SGHRS; CDR2 reads YFSETQ. The V and J ends lost 1 base and 1 base respectively, with 9 bases between them. This CDR3 comprises 15 residues. Here the CDR3 DNA reads TGCGCCAGCAGCTTGAGTGGGGTCGCCAAAAACATTCAGTACTTC. Protein sequence: CASSLSGVAKNIQYF.

The genes are TRBV7-3 and TRBJ2-3, with D unresolved. This CDR3 region has 13 residues. The germline V gene encodes CDR1 SGHTA and CDR2 FQGTGA. The V gene lost 3 bases and the J gene lost 6 bases, with 10 bases spanning the gap. CDR3 region: CASSFVSGDTQYF. The CDR3 region has the DNA TGTGCCAGCAGCTTCGTGAGTGGGGATACGCAGTATTTT.

The rearrangement joins TRBV6-1 to TRBJ2-7; D call uncertain. The CDR3 consists of 13 residues. Trimming pared 2 bases from V and 0 bases from J, leaving 5 bases between. Germline loops: CDR1 MNHNS, CDR2 SASEGT. CDR3 nucleotides: TGTGCCAGCAGTGAACCAGTCTCCTACGAGCAGTACTTC. It encodes CASSEPVSYEQYF.

This clone appeared a single time. The rearrangement joins TRBV7-2 to TRBJ1-2; D is ambiguous. Looked up from germline, CDR1 is SGHTA and CDR2 is FQGNSA. Trimming took off 1 base at V and 5 bases at J, with 2 bases between the two ends. The CDR3 length is 11 residues. The CDR3 is CASSLEYGYTF. The CDR3 region has the DNA TGTGCCAGCAGCTTAGAATATGGCTACACCTTC.

The chain uses TRBV11-2 and TRBJ2-7; unclear D gene. Trimming left V 1 base short and J 5 bases short, with 15 bases between. CDR1 and CDR2 from the germline V gene are SGHAT and FQNNGV. This CDR3 is built from 15 residues. The CDR3 coding sequence is TGTGCCAGCAGCTTAGTTAGGGAAAAGGTCCACGAGCAGTACTTC. It translates to CASSLVREKVHEQYF.

J is TRBJ2-3 and V is TRBV19; 11 bases are shared with TRBD2. After removal of 4 bases from V and 1 base from J, the junction contained 10 bases not matched to a gene. Germline loops: CDR1 LNHDA, CDR2 SQIVND (reference sequence). This CDR3 region has 18 residues. DNA for the CDR3: TGTGCCAGTAGTACCTCCTATAGCGGGGGGGCCGGCACAGATACGCAGTATTTT. Encoded protein: CASSTSYSGGAGTDTQYF.

The genes are TRBV18 and TRBJ2-7; 7 bases agree with TRBD1. Germline V CDR1 and CDR2: KGHSH, LQKENI. The CDR3 loop spans 15 amino acids. V dropped 3 bases and J dropped 2; count of bases not matched to a gene: 7. This CDR3 reads CASSPTQGTTYEQYF. CDR3 DNA: TGTGCCAGCTCACCGACACAGGGGACGACCTACGAGCAGTACTTC. The complete variable domain, with remaining parts taken from reference TRBV18 and TRBJ2-7, reads NAGVMQNPRHLVRRRGQEARLRCSPMKGHSHVYWYRQLPEEGLKFMVYLQKENIIDESGMPKERFSAEFPKEGPSILRIQQVVRGDSAAYFCASSPTQGTTYEQYFGPGTRLTVT.

The chain is built from TRBV3-1 (or the pseudogene TRBV3-2) and TRBJ1-4; 7 bases are shared with TRBD1. The junction had 2 bases not matched to a gene; V was cut back by 6 bases and J by 4 bases. From germline, CDR1 is LGHDT and CDR2 YNNKEL (reference sequence). The CDR3 contains 13 residues. This chain's CDR3 is CASRRQGNEKLFF. The DNA of the CDR3 is TGTGCCAGCAGAAGACAGGGTAATGAAAAACTGTTTTTT.

The V and J genes are TRBV6-4 and TRBJ2-3; D gene ambiguous. This CDR3 spans 13 amino acids. The V gene lost 4 bases and the J gene lost 1 base, with 6 bases spanning the gap. Germline V lookup: CDR1 MRHNA, CDR2 SNTAGT. CDR3 DNA sequence: TGTGCCAGCAGTGGTGCAGGCACAGATACGCAGTATTTT. Its protein product is CASSGAGTDTQYF.

This sequence joins TRBV2 and TRBJ2-3; possibly TRBD1 or TRBD2 for D (6 bases each). Deletions cut 1 base from V and 10 bases from J, with 12 bases between. Germline V gene sequence: CDR1 SNHLY, CDR2 FYNNEI. This CDR3 has 13 amino acids. CDR3 nucleotide sequence: TGTGCCAGCAGTGAAGTGAGGGGGGCACCGCAGTATTTT. Protein sequence: CASSEVRGAPQYF.

CDR3 loop: CASSLGPRAGGGNEQFF. CDR3 nucleotides: TGCGCCAGCAGCTTGGGGCCCCGGGCAGGGGGAGGCAATGAGCAGTTCTTC. This rearrangement joins TRBV5-1 to TRBJ2-1; D might be TRBD1 (7 bases). Germline loops: CDR1 SGHRS, CDR2 YFSETQ. With 0 bases removed from V and 6 bases from J, the gap between germline ends came to 19 bases. CDR3 length: 17 residues.

The V gene is TRBV4-1, the J gene TRBJ2-7; 8 bases line up with TRBD2. CDR3 length: 15 residues. V shed 0 bases and J 0 bases; nucleotides not matched to a gene: 1. The germline V gene encodes CDR1 MGHRA and CDR2 YSYEKL. Here the CDR3 DNA reads TGCGCCAGCAGCCAAGAACGGGGGGGCTCCTACGAGCAGTACTTC. Translated, it gives CASSQERGGSYEQYF.

The chain has TRBV5-4 and TRBJ2-2; D tentatively reads TRBD1 or TRBD2 (5 bases each). The V gene lost 5 bases and the J gene lost 1 base, with 15 bases spanning the gap. Germline V lookup: CDR1 SGHNT, CDR2 YYREEE (reference sequence). The CDR3 extends over 16 amino acids. This chain's CDR3 is CASRTTGAWNTGELFF. CDR3 in DNA: TGTGCCAGCAGGACTACCGGGGCCTGGAACACCGGGGAGCTGTTTTTT.

The chain carries TRBV29-1 and TRBJ2-7; 9 nucleotides align to TRBD1. The junction had 14 bases not matched to a gene; V was cut back by 6 bases and J by 2 bases. The CDR3 extends over 16 amino acids. From germline, CDR1 is SQVTM and CDR2 ANQGSEA. The CDR3 DNA reads as TGCAGCGTAAGGACAGGGGATTCCACCTTTACCTACGAGCAGTACTTC. Translating gives CSVRTGDSTFTYEQYF.

The gene calls are TRBV21-1 and TRBJ1-5. TRBV21-1 is assigned pseudogene status. The CDR3 is 18 residues long. The CDR3, as DNA: TGTGCCAGCAGCAAAGACGGTGGCTTTGACTATCACAATCAGCCCCAGCATTTT. It specifies CASSKDGGFDYHNQPQHF.

This clone was observed a few times. J is TRBJ2-7 and V is TRBV10-1, with D perhaps matching TRBD1 (6 bases). CDR3 length: 14 residues. Germline CDR1 WNHNN, CDR2 SYGVQD (reference sequence). Trimming cost V 4 bases and J 7 bases, with 17 bases left between them. Here the CDR3 DNA reads TGCGCCAGCAGTGTATCAGAGGGGGTTCGGGAGCAGTACTTC. It specifies CASSVSEGVREQYF.

The chain employs TRBV4-2 and TRBJ1-5; no clear D gene. From germline, CDR1 is LGHNA and CDR2 YNFKEQ. V dropped 3 bases and J dropped 4 bases, with 13 bases sitting between them. This CDR3 has 15 residues. The CDR3 nucleotides are TGTGCCAGCAGCCAGCCAAACCGGGAAAATCAGCCCCAGCATTTT. Encoded protein: CASSQPNRENQPQHF.

The chain combines TRBV4-1 with TRBJ2-4, with a possible D match to TRBD2 (6 bases). In germline, CDR1 is MGHRA, CDR2 YSYEKL. Trimming took off 1 base at V and 2 bases at J, with 12 bases between the two ends. There are 16 residues in the CDR3. The CDR3 here is CASSQGDFPTKNIQYF. DNA of the CDR3: TGCGCCAGCAGCCAAGGGGACTTCCCGACCAAAAACATTCAGTACTTC.

The chain links TRBV7-9 to TRBJ1-4; D possibly corresponds to TRBD1 (6 bases). V was shortened by 3 bases and J by 8 bases, with 7 bases between the two germline ends. Per the germline V gene, CDR1 is SEHNR and CDR2 is FQNEAQ (reference sequence). The CDR3 spans 12 residues. The CDR3 is CASSLGTEKLFF. As DNA, the CDR3 is TGTGCCAGCAGCTTGGGGACAGAAAAACTGTTTTTT.